Sequencing of this T cell receptor (beta chain) was carried out in a study of blood T cell repertoires in COVID-19. Whole-study context: Whether acute or convalescent, the COVID-19 samples came from the United States, Italy and Spain. T cells, B-cell-depleted T cells, or PBMCs provided the cDNA or gDNA that served as material.

This clone was found a few times. Under the authors' procedure: Quantification of nucleated cells was approximated via reference gene primer amplification. TCRdb keeps only in-frame clones here, not all; method: immunoSEQ multiplex PCR. V and J calls and clone size are copied from that table; D and trimming were computed from the DNA. The sample has approximately 46,000 clones; 81% are singletons. V was cut by 1 base and J by 9 bases, with 10 bases left in between. This CDR3 region has 14 residues. CDR1 and CDR2 (germline): SGHNT, YENEEA. The TCR was taken from an elderly woman with COVID-19, enrolled during active disease. The chain joins TRBV11-3 to TRBJ1-6; D may be TRBD1 (6 bases). Sequences were obtained from peripheral blood. CDR3 protein: CASSLGQAGSPLHF. The CDR3 bases are TGTGCCAGCAGCTTAGGACAGGCAGGTTCACCCCTCCACTTT.